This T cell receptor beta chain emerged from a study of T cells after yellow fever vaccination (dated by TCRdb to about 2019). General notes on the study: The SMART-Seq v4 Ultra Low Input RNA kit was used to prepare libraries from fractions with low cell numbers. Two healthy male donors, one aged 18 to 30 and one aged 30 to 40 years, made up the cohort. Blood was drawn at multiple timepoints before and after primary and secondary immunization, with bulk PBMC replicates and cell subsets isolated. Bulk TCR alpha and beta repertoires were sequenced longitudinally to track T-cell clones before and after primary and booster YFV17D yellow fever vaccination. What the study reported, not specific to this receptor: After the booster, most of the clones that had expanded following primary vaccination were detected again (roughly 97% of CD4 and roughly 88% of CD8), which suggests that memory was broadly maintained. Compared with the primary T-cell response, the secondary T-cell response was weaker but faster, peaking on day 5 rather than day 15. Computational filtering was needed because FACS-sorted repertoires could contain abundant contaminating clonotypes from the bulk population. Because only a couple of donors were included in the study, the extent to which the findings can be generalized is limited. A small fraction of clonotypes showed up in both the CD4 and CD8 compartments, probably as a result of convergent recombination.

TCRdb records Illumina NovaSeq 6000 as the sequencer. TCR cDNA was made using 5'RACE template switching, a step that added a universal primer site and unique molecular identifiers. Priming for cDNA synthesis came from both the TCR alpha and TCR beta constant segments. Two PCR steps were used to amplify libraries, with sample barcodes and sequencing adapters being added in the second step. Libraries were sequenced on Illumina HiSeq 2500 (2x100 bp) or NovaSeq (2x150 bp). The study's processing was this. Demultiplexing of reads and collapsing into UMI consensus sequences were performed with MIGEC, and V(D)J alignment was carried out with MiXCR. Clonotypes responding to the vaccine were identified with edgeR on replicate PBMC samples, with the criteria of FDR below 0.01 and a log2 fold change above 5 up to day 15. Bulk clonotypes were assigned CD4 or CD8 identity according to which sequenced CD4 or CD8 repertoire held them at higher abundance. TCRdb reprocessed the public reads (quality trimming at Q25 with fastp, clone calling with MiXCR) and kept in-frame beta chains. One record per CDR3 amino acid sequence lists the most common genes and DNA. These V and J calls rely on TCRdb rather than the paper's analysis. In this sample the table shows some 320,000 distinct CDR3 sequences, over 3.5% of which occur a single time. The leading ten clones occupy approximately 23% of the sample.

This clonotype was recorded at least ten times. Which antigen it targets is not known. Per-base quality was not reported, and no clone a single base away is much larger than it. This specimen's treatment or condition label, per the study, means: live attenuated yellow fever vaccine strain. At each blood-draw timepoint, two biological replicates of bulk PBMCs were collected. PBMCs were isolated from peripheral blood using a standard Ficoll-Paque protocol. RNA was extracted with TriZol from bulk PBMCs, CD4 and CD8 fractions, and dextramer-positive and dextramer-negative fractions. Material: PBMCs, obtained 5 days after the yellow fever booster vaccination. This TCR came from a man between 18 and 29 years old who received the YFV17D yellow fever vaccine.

The DNA sequence reads TGTGCCAGCAGCTCACTCAGGGGTCGGGAGACCCAGTACTTC. Translated, this is CASSSLRGRETQYF. The chain uses TRBV7-8 and TRBJ2-5; TRBD1 could be the D gene, as 6 bases match. The CDR3 has 14 amino acids, counting the end cysteine and phenylalanine. The read is trimmed to its CDR3 DNA, 42 bases read in frame from base 1. CDR1 SGHVS and CDR2 FQNEAQ were looked up in the germline V gene. V loses 4 bases, J loses 5 bases, and the germline ends lie 14 bases apart.